The rows below give T cell receptor beta chains drawn from one sample of a study of beta chain features in type 1 diabetes. Using immunoSEQ multiplex PCR, the repertoire was profiled, and TCRdb retains in-frame clones only, with some absent. The profile shows around 41,000 clones, over 50% of them singletons. Material for sequencing was Tregs from blood. All receptors derive from a man aged 25 to 45 with type 1 diabetes. Some clones in this sample may be carry-over from other donors' samples. Both conserved end residues are part of each CDR3. D genes are given only for firm matches. Clone size, where shown, is once, few, many, or a class for clones that have expanded.

>NA|TRBJ2-5|TRBD2|TRBV4-1
CASSQVVEAGGAFEETQYF
TGCGCCAGCAGCCAAGTGGTGGAAGCGGGGGGAGCTTTTGAAGAGACCCAGTACTTC
>once|TRBJ1-5|NA|TRBV19
CASSSGTGHSLSNQPQHF
TGTGCCAGTAGTAGTGGAACAGGTCACTCCTTGAGCAATCAGCCCCAGCATTTT
>NA|TRBJ2-3|TRBD2|TRBV11-2
CASGGGGGDTQYF
TGTGCCAGCGGTGGGGGGGGAGGTGATACGCAGTATTTT
>few|TRBJ1-6|NA|TRBV2
CATSSGMGGWTPLHF
TGTGCCACCTCGTCTGGAATGGGGGGATGGACACCCCTCCACTTT
>NA|TRBJ1-3|NA|TRBV6-6
CASRASGNTIYF
TGTGCCAGCAGGGCCTCTGGAAACACCATATATTTT
>NA|TRBJ2-7|TRBD1|TRBV4-3
CASSQDLGRQGSYEQYF
TGCGCCAGCAGCCAAGATTTGGGGAGACAGGGCTCCTACGAGCAGTACTTC
>NA|TRBJ2-5|TRBD1|TRBV5-1
CASSSQGAGIGETQYF
TGCGCCAGCAGCTCCCAGGGGGCAGGAATTGGAGAGACCCAGTACTTC
>NA|TRBJ2-6|TRBD2|TRBV6-6
CASGGRGSGANVLTF
TGTGCCAGCGGGGGGAGGGGTTCTGGGGCCAACGTCCTGACTTTC
>once|TRBJ2-5|NA|TRBV7-3
CASSPGRQFQETQYF
TGTGCCAGCAGCCCCGGCCGACAGTTCCAAGAGACCCAGTACTTC
>NA|TRBJ2-2|NA|TRBV5-1
CASSIDRRTGELFF
TGCGCCAGCAGCATTGACAGAAGGACCGGGGAGCTGTTTTTT
>NA|TRBJ1-5|NA|TRBV18
CASSPTAGVVGNQPQHF
TGTGCCAGCTCACCTACCGCGGGGGTAGTCGGCAATCAGCCCCAGCATTTT
>NA|TRBJ2-7|NA|TRBV6-1
CASTSGWVSSYEQYF
TGTGCCAGCACCTCAGGGTGGGTGAGCTCCTACGAGCAGTACTTC
>NA|TRBJ2-3|TRBD2|TRBV29-1
CSVERTRGPSGSFLDTQYF
TGCAGCGTTGAAAGGACCCGGGGACCTAGCGGGAGTTTTTTAGATACGCAGTATTTT
>NA|TRBJ2-1|TRBD1|TRBV7-9
CASSQGEGEQFF
TGTGCCAGCAGTCAGGGGGAAGGTGAGCAGTTCTTC
>few|TRBJ2-5|TRBD1|TRBV9
CASSEGGKETQYF
TGTGCCAGCAGCGAAGGGGGCAAAGAGACCCAGTACTTC
>NA|TRBJ2-3|NA|TRBV5-6
CASSLGWQSTDTQYF
TGTGCCAGCAGCTTGGGCTGGCAGAGCACAGATACGCAGTATTTT
>once|TRBJ2-2|NA|TRBV11-1
CASGSMNTGELFF
TGTGCCAGCGGCTCCATGAACACCGGGGAGCTGTTTTTT
>few|TRBJ1-5|NA|TRBV10-3
CAISSPDQPQHF
TGTGCCATCAGTTCCCCGGATCAGCCCCAGCATTTT
>few|TRBJ2-1|TRBD2|TRBV4-2
CASSQAWTSATLSSYNEQFF
TGTGCCAGCAGCCAAGCTTGGACTAGCGCCACCTTGAGCTCCTACAATGAGCAGTTCTTC
>NA|TRBJ2-7|NA|TRBV6-6
CASSYSIHEQYF
TGTGCCAGCAGTTACTCGATTCACGAGCAGTACTTC
>NA|TRBJ1-1|NA|TRBV30
CAWSRDGGEAFF
TGTGCCTGGAGTCGCGACGGCGGAGAAGCTTTCTTT
>NA|TRBJ2-3|TRBD2|TRBV5-4
CATGGASGSDTQYF
TGTGCCACGGGAGGGGCTAGCGGTTCAGATACGCAGTATTTT
>NA|TRBJ1-2|NA|TRBV5-6
CASSLVRAGYGYTF
TGTGCCAGCAGCTTGGTGAGGGCGGGCTATGGCTACACCTTC
>NA|TRBJ2-5|NA|TRBV19
CASSISDRQETQYF
TGTGCCAGTAGTATTTCGGACAGACAAGAGACCCAGTACTTC
>NA|TRBJ1-1|TRBD1|TRBV20-1
CSAWGQTEAFF
TGCAGTGCGTGGGGACAGACTGAAGCTTTCTTT
>NA|TRBJ2-5|TRBD2|TRBV9
CASSVSASGGFQETQYF
TGTGCCAGCAGCGTCAGTGCTAGCGGGGGGTTTCAAGAGACCCAGTACTTC
>NA|TRBJ1-6|NA|TRBV5-5
CASSSDRLSNSPLHF
TGTGCCAGCAGCTCCGACAGGCTAAGTAATTCACCCCTCCACTTT
>NA|TRBJ2-7|NA|TRBV4-2
CASSQDLSRGVYEQYF
TGTGCCAGCAGCCAAGATTTGAGCAGGGGGGTCTACGAGCAGTACTTC
>few|TRBJ2-1|TRBD2|TRBV29-1
CSGTTSGLREQFF
TGCAGCGGCACGACTAGCGGGCTTCGGGAGCAGTTCTTC
>few|TRBJ2-7|NA|TRBV7-2
CASSLTPFYEQYF
TGTGCCAGCAGCTTAACTCCTTTCTACGAGCAGTACTTC
>few|TRBJ2-1|NA|TRBV19
CASSIVAYEQFF
TGTGCCAGTAGTATAGTGGCCTATGAGCAGTTCTTC
>few|TRBJ1-2|NA|TRBV2
CASSAGFYGYTF
TGTGCCAGCAGTGCCGGTTTCTATGGCTACACCTTC
>NA|TRBJ2-1|NA|TRBV5-1
CASRGHTLGNEQFF
TGCGCCAGCAGGGGACACACCTTGGGCAATGAGCAGTTCTTC
>NA|TRBJ1-1|TRBD1|TRBV5-6
CASTDTGTGSTEAFF
TGTGCCAGCACTGATACCGGGACAGGGAGCACTGAAGCTTTCTTT
>NA|TRBJ2-7|NA|TRBV4-3
CASSQDPGEGEQYF
TGCGCCAGCAGCCAAGATCCAGGAGAGGGCGAGCAGTACTTC
>NA|TRBJ2-2|TRBD2|TRBV7-3
CASSLGPGGGDTGELFF
TGTGCCAGCAGCTTGGGTCCGGGGGGGGGCGACACCGGGGAGCTGTTTTTT
>NA|TRBJ2-5|NA|TRBV28
CASSSGLLRGGGETQYF
TGTGCCAGCAGCTCCGGGCTTCTACGGGGAGGGGGAGAGACCCAGTACTTC
>NA|TRBJ1-2|NA|TRBV28
CASSPLSSYGYTF
TGTGCCAGCAGCCCTCTTTCTAGCTATGGCTACACCTTC